Listed below are T cell receptor beta chains from one sample, sequenced in a study of blood T cell repertoires in COVID-19. Method: immunoSEQ multiplex PCR; TCRdb's copy keeps in-frame clones and lacks some. The data show approximately 140,000 clones, about 86% seen once. Sequences were obtained from PBMCs or T cells enriched from blood (not recorded which). The receptors stem from a man in his forties or fifties with acute COVID-19. Both conserved end residues are part of each CDR3. A D gene is named only where the DNA matches it firmly. Size tells how often a clone was seen (once, few, many) or the class of an expanded clone, and some rows leave it out.

clone_size j_call d_call v_call cdr3_aa cdr3_nt
NA TRBJ1-2 NA TRBV19 CASTSFPGLKTF TGTGCCAGTACTTCTTTTCCAGGGCTAAAGACCTTC
NA TRBJ1-2 NA TRBV9 CASSTEGYGYTF TGTGCCAGCAGCACCGAGGGCTATGGCTACACCTTC
NA TRBJ2-1 TRBD2 TRBV19 CASSMGLAGGPKSYNEQFF TGTGCCAGTAGTATGGGGCTAGCGGGAGGGCCTAAATCCTACAATGAGCAGTTCTTC
NA TRBJ2-2 TRBD1 TRBV28 CASSLTGEAGELFF TGTGCCAGCAGTTTGACAGGGGAGGCCGGGGAGCTGTTTTTT
NA TRBJ2-7 TRBD1 TRBV6-5 CASSYLGQEPYEQYF TGTGCCAGCAGTTACCTAGGACAGGAGCCCTACGAGCAGTACTTC
NA TRBJ2-6 TRBD1 TRBV3-1/TRBV3-2 CASSSRGSGANVLTF TGTGCCAGCAGCTCCAGGGGGTCTGGGGCCAACGTCCTGACTTTC
NA TRBJ2-5 TRBD1 TRBV5-1 CASSPGTGGAGETQYF TGCGCCAGCAGCCCAGGGACAGGGGGCGCGGGTGAGACCCAGTACTTC
NA TRBJ1-2 TRBD1 TRBV12-3/TRBV12-4 CASTLTGRGGYTF TGTGCCAGCACCCTGACAGGGCGGGGTGGCTACACCTTC
few TRBJ1-1 NA TRBV27 CASSLGVANTEAFF TGTGCCAGCAGCCTGGGAGTGGCGAACACTGAAGCTTTCTTT
NA TRBJ2-5 NA TRBV15 CATSRALRADQETQYF TGTGCCACCAGCAGAGCCCTGAGGGCAGACCAAGAGACCCAGTACTTC
NA TRBJ1-1 TRBD1 TRBV27 CASSPLGQGGTEAFF TGTGCCAGCAGTCCCCTGGGACAGGGAGGCACTGAAGCTTTCTTT
NA TRBJ1-2 TRBD1 TRBV29-1 CSALTGGNGYTF TGCAGCGCCCTGACAGGGGGAAATGGCTACACCTTC
NA TRBJ1-2 NA TRBV30 CAWSLNGGSSHTF TGTGCCTGGAGCTTAAACGGGGGGAGCTCCCACACCTTC
once TRBJ2-1 TRBD2 TRBV5-1 CASSLAVTSGGVHEQFF TGCGCCAGCAGCTTGGCTGTGACTAGCGGGGGAGTCCATGAGCAGTTCTTC
NA TRBJ2-3 NA TRBV5-1 CASSLGQSGTDTQYF TGCGCCAGCAGCTTGGGACAGTCTGGCACAGATACGCAGTATTTT
NA TRBJ1-3 TRBD1 TRBV30 CAWVTGQGNTIYF TGTGCCTGGGTTACGGGACAGGGAAACACCATATATTTT
NA TRBJ2-7 TRBD1 TRBV6-5 CASSFSGTGPYEQYF TGTGCCAGCAGTTTCTCCGGGACAGGCCCCTACGAGCAGTACTTC
NA TRBJ2-1 NA TRBV19 CASSIQAVSYNEQFF TGTGCCAGTAGTATACAGGCTGTCTCCTACAATGAGCAGTTCTTC